Shown below are 5 T cell receptor beta chains from a single sample sequenced in a study of blood T cell repertoires in COVID-19 (dated by TCRdb to about 2020). Libraries came from the immunoSEQ multiplex PCR assay. TCRdb stores this immuneACCESS table with in-frame sequences only. Part of the clones is absent; in the studies checked, under half of the shortfall reflects unresolved V genes, and no reason is known for the rest. The sample records fewer than 250,000 clones, about four fifths of which are singletons. The top ten hold roughly 3.2% of the sample. Sequencing used PBMCs or T cells enriched from blood (not recorded which). The receptors were gathered from a woman in her thirties who had been exposed to COVID-19.

J is TRBJ1-4 and V is TRBV7-6; 9 bases agree with TRBD1. This CDR3 has 15 residues. V lost 5 bases, J lost 6 bases, and 7 bases stayed unmatched. Per germline, CDR1 SGHVS and CDR2 FNYEAQ. The CDR3 protein is CASSQPGQGDEKLFF. The CDR3 nucleotides read TGTGCCAGCAGCCAACCGGGACAGGGCGATGAAAAACTGTTTTTT.

The V gene is TRBV10-1, the J gene TRBJ1-1, with D perhaps matching TRBD1 (6 bases). This CDR3 region has 11 residues. V was clipped by 6 bases and J by 11 bases, with 13 bases between them. CDR1 is WNHNN, CDR2 SYGVQD, per germline (reference sequence). The CDR3 protein is CASSDTGLAFF. In nucleotides, the CDR3 is TGCGCCAGCAGCGATACAGGGTTGGCTTTCTTT.

V usage is TRBV4-3 and J usage is TRBJ2-6; a weak D match, TRBD1 (6 bases). Trimming pared 1 base from V and 4 bases from J, leaving 14 bases between. Germline V gene lookup returns CDR1 LGHNA and CDR2 YSLEER. The CDR3 runs to 17 residues. The chain's CDR3 is CASSQGLQGSGANVLTF. Here the CDR3 DNA reads TGCGCCAGCAGCCAAGGGTTACAGGGTTCCGGGGCCAACGTCCTGACTTTC.

V and J are TRBV27 and TRBJ2-5, with 11 bases that match TRBD1. The germline gives CDR1 MNHEY, CDR2 SMNVEV (reference sequence). The CDR3 is made up of 15 amino acids. Germline trimming cut 5 bases from V and 4 bases from J; bases unmatched to any gene: 6. This CDR3 reads CASSGPGQGGETQYF. Here the CDR3 DNA reads TGTGCCAGCAGTGGCCCGGGACAGGGGGGAGAGACCCAGTACTTC.

V usage is TRBV19 and J usage is TRBJ2-1; 8 bases align to TRBD2. V lost 5 bases and J lost 0; bases outside the gene matches: 6. Germline V gene lookup returns CDR1 LNHDA and CDR2 SQIVND (reference sequence). There are 16 residues in the CDR3. The CDR3 loop reads CASSLLSGDSYNEQFF. The CDR3 region has the DNA TGTGCCAGTAGTCTGCTTAGCGGGGACTCCTACAATGAGCAGTTCTTC.